A single sample is the source of the 11 T cell receptor beta chains below, sequenced in a study of beta chain features in type 1 diabetes. TCRB transcripts that were expressed got sequenced, as all of the isolated RNA had been reverse transcribed. The assay was immunoSEQ multiplex PCR, and TCRdb's table has in-frame clones only and misses some. The data show 600,000 to 700,000 clones, approximately 13% seen once. These TCRs are of unknown antigen specificity. General study findings and limits: Moderately but significantly shorter TCRB CDR3s were found in Type 1 diabetes patients in all four CD4+ subsets.

Sample: naive CD4+ T cells from blood. These receptors originate from a man aged 30 to 45 with type 1 diabetes.

The chain employs TRBV7-6 and TRBJ1-2; D is possibly TRBD1 (5 bases). The V gene lost 2 bases and the J gene lost 7 bases, with 17 bases spanning the gap. The CDR3 extends over 15 amino acids. Per the germline V gene, CDR1 is SGHVS and CDR2 is FNYEAQ. The CDR3 nucleotides read TGTGCCAGCAGCTTAACGGGGCTACCCCTCTCTGGCTACACCTTC. Translating it yields CASSLTGLPLSGYTF.

The chain carries TRBV7-3 and TRBJ2-3; no clear D. V lost 6 bases and J lost 12, with 16 bases in between. The CDR3 has 12 residues. Germline V gene sequence: CDR1 SGHTA, CDR2 FQGTGA. CDR3 sequence reads: CASSSRPPIQYF. CDR3 in DNA: TGTGCCAGCAGTTCTCGACCCCCTATCCAGTATTTT. Together with reference TRBV7-3 and TRBJ2-3, the CDR3 gives the full variable domain: GAGVSQTPSNKVTEKGKYVELRCDPISGHTALYWYRQSLGQGPEFLIYFQGTGAADDSGLPNDRFFAVRPEGSVSTLKIQRTERGDSAVYLCASSSRPPIQYFGPGTRLTVL.

The chain employs TRBV27 and TRBJ1-1, with 11 bases matching TRBD1. The CDR3 length is 14 residues. The V gene end was trimmed by 5 bases and the J gene end by 4 bases; junction bases not matched to a gene: 3. Germline loops: CDR1 MNHEY, CDR2 SMNVEV (reference sequence). The DNA of the CDR3 is TGTGCCAGCAGTAAGGACAGGGGGCTCACTGAAGCTTTCTTT. Translation: CASSKDRGLTEAFF.

This clone appeared a few times. The CDR3, as DNA: TGTGCCAGCAGCTTAGATAAAGACCTGCAGTACTTC. Its translation: CASSLDKDLQYF. The chain recombines TRBV11-2 with TRBJ2-7; no clear D gene. Per germline, CDR1 SGHAT and CDR2 FQNNGV. The CDR3 covers 12 residues. V lost 0 bases, J lost 9 bases, and 9 bases lay in between.

V is TRBV30 and J is TRBJ1-2; no clear D gene. With 0 bases removed from V and 4 bases from J, the gap between germline ends came to 6 bases. Germline V CDR1 and CDR2: GTSNPN, SVGIG (reference sequence). The CDR3 is 12 amino acids. The CDR3 here is CAWSVTSYGYTF. The CDR3 DNA sequence: TGTGCCTGGAGTGTGACTTCCTATGGCTACACCTTC.

The chain is built from TRBV2 and TRBJ1-1; D ambiguous. The CDR3 length is 12 residues. V was pared by 4 bases and J by 3 bases, with 6 bases between. The V gene's germline CDR1 is SNHLY and CDR2 FYNNEI. The CDR3 reads CASSAIYTEAFF. DNA of the CDR3: TGTGCCAGCAGTGCTATCTACACTGAAGCTTTCTTT.

With respect to this clone: Other DNA sequences in this sample translate to the same CDR3. V and J are TRBV7-2 and TRBJ1-5, with D unresolved. The V gene lost 2 bases and the J gene lost 2 bases, with 4 bases spanning the gap. Germline V CDR1 and CDR2: SGHTA, FQGNSA. This CDR3 has 13 residues. The CDR3 loop is CASSLTGNQPQHF. The CDR3 coding sequence is TGTGCCAGCAGCTTAACAGGCAATCAGCCCCAGCATTTT.

This chain connects TRBV29-1 to TRBJ2-5, with 7 nucleotides matching TRBD1. Near its end, the DNA agrees better with TRBJ2-7, so the J call may be wrong. The CDR3 runs to 14 residues. From germline, CDR1 is SQVTM and CDR2 ANQGSEA. The CDR3 nucleotides are TGCAGCGTTAGCCGGGACAGAGGGATGTACGAGCAGTACTTC. It encodes CSVSRDRGMYEQYF.

This clone was counted a few times. The rearrangement joins TRBV7-8 to TRBJ2-5; 12 nucleotides align to TRBD2. V lost 2 bases, J lost 5 bases, and 6 bases stayed unmatched. Per the germline V gene, CDR1 is SGHVS and CDR2 is FQNEAQ. The CDR3 sequence is 16 residues long. The CDR3 DNA is TGTGCCAGCAGCTTAACCGGGACTAGCGGGCTCGAGACCCAGTACTTC. Translated, it gives CASSLTGTSGLETQYF. Looking up the rest from reference TRBV7-8 and TRBJ2-5 gives the full variable domain: GAGVSQSPRYKVAKRGQDVALRCDPISGHVSLFWYQQALGQGPEFLTYFQNEAQLDKSGLPSDRFFAERPEGSVSTLKIQRTQQEDSAVYLCASSLTGTSGLETQYFGPGTRLLVL.

The genes are TRBV21-1 and TRBJ2-4; the table's D gene call, TRBD1, was not cross checked with the DNA. TRBV21-1 counts as a pseudogene. The length of the CDR3 is 15 residues. The CDR3 loop is CASSIAGTEKNIQYF. CDR3 DNA sequence: TGTGCCAGCAGCATAGCCGGGACAGAAAAAAACATTCAGTACTTC.

The table lists this clone with a few counts. Additional DNA sequences in this sample encode the identical CDR3. V gene TRBV5-1 combines with J gene TRBJ2-7; 8 nucleotides match TRBD1. With 3 bases clipped from V and 1 base from J, the junction kept 3 bases outside the gene matches. CDR1 SGHRS and CDR2 YFSETQ come from the germline V gene. The CDR3 extends over 14 amino acids. The CDR3 DNA is TGCGCCAGCAGCTCCGGGACAGGTTCCTACGAGCAGTACTTC. It codes for CASSSGTGSYEQYF.